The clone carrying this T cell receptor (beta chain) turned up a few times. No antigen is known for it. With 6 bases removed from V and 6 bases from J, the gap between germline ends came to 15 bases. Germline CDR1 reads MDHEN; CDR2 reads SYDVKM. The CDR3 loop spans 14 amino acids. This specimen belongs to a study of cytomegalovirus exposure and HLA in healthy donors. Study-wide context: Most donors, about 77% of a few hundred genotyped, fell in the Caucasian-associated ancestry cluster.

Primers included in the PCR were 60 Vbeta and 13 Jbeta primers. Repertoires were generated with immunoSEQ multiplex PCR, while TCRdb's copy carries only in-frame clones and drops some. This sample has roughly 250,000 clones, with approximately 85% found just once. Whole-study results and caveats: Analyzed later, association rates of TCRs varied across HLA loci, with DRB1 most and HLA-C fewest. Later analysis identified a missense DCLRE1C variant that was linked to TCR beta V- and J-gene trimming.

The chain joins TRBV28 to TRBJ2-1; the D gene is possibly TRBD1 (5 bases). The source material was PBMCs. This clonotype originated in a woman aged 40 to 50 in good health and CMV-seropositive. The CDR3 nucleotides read TGTGCCAGCAGGCGTCCCCAAGGGGTCAATGAGCAGTTCTTC. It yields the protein CASRRPQGVNEQFF. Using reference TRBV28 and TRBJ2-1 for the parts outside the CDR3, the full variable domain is DVKVTQSSRYLVKRTGEKVFLECVQDMDHENMFWYRQDPGLGLRLIYFSYDVKMKEKGDIPEGYSVSREKKERFSLILESASTNQTSMYLCASRRPQGVNEQFFGPGTRLTVL.